These T cell receptor beta chains were read from a single sample in a study of shared clonotypes between healthy human individuals. The repertoire was sequenced with immunoSEQ multiplex PCR; TCRdb's copy has only in-frame clones and lacks some. Of millions of clones listed, 95% are singletons. The sample consisted of naive CD4+ T cells sorted from blood. The receptor source for this set is a man in his late teens or twenties in good health. Each CDR3 is given with its conserved first and last residue. The order of the fields is D gene, V gene, J gene, CDR3 protein. A D gene is named only where the DNA matches it firmly.

NA	TRBV10-1	TRBJ2-5	CASRPRTQYF
NA	TRBV18	TRBJ2-5	CASSPYTGLETQYF
TRBD1	TRBV10-3	TRBJ2-7	CATGQSYEQYF
NA	TRBV15	TRBJ2-1	CATSRERRTPGEQFF
NA	TRBV11-2	TRBJ1-2	CASRPLRAKGEGYTF
NA	TRBV30	TRBJ2-3	CASGGQGRGTDTQYF
NA	TRBV27	TRBJ1-6	CASREVDVYNSPLHF
NA	TRBV10-3	TRBJ2-1	CAISESWLDNEQFF
TRBD1	TRBV7-9	TRBJ1-4	CASSPQGEGEKLFF
NA	TRBV2	TRBJ2-2	CASSDVNGELFF
TRBD1	TRBV6-1	TRBJ2-5	CASSEGQGWRETQYF
TRBD1	TRBV6-8	TRBJ2-7	CASSGQVSSYEQYF
NA	TRBV5-3	TRBJ1-2	CARSPWGDYGYTF
TRBD2	TRBV6-4	TRBJ2-1	CASRGLAGASYNEQFF
NA	TRBV7-2	TRBJ1-1	CASSLAAGEGTEAFF
TRBD2	TRBV7-8	TRBJ2-7	CASSLAILAGGTTYEQYF
NA	TRBV7-9	TRBJ1-6	CASSLLSPLYNSPLHF
TRBD1	TRBV6-4	TRBJ2-2	CASSDFPGTGNTGELFF
TRBD1	TRBV25-1	TRBJ2-7	CASSESGTGAYEQYF
NA	TRBV30	TRBJ2-3	CAWSVSSGDTQYF
TRBD1	TRBV2	TRBJ1-6	CASSEQTGYSSPLHF
NA	TRBV9	TRBJ2-5	CASSVNQETQYF
NA	TRBV29-1	TRBJ2-5	CSVEVGGRETQYF
NA	TRBV6-5	TRBJ2-7	CASSSPDRSYEQYF
NA	TRBV9	TRBJ1-6	CASSPPGGGTYSPLHF
NA	TRBV28	TRBJ2-7	CASSGVTYEQYF
NA	TRBV4-1	TRBJ2-1	CASSQNPGLGYNEQFF
NA	TRBV30	TRBJ2-2	CAWSVLGELFF
TRBD2	TRBV11-1	TRBJ2-3	CASRLGLASSTDTQYF
TRBD2	TRBV6-5	TRBJ2-1	CASSSALAGASNEQFF
TRBD1	TRBV11-2	TRBJ1-3	CASSSYRGIGNTIYF
TRBD2	TRBV6-1	TRBJ2-3	CASREAGAHADTQYF
NA	TRBV30	TRBJ1-4	CAWSPGVNEKLFF
TRBD1	TRBV30	TRBJ1-5	CAWSIGQASFQPQHF
NA	TRBV21-1	TRBJ2-7	CASSLQFPGLRLLEQYF
NA	TRBV2	TRBJ2-5	CASSEGSGVPETQYF
NA	TRBV9	TRBJ2-3	CASSVQGMTDTQYF
TRBD2	TRBV29-1	TRBJ2-3	CAGGARRITDTQYF